This T cell receptor beta chain was captured by sequencing in a study of chemoradiotherapy in HPV16-positive cancers. Trimming shortened V by 4 bases and J by 1 base, and 11 bases separated the two germline ends. In germline, CDR1 is SGHDT, CDR2 YYEEEE. The CDR3 contains 14 residues. Points from the study as a whole: Candidate HPV-specific clones and E7-related TCR motifs grew in tumor during treatment.

Worth noting for this clone: Its antigen is as yet unknown.

Clones were read by immunoSEQ multiplex PCR, and TCRdb kept only the in-frame ones, dropping some. The table records about 22,000 clones, over 60% of them present only once. The sequence was obtained from a human donor with HPV-associated anogenital cancer. Sampling was performed from a patient who underwent chemoradiotherapy. This chain uses TRBV5-6 with TRBJ1-1; D gene unclear. The CDR3, as DNA: TGTGCCAGCAGCGACGGCTCGGGGAACACTGAAGCTTTCTTT. Translated: CASSDGSGNTEAFF.